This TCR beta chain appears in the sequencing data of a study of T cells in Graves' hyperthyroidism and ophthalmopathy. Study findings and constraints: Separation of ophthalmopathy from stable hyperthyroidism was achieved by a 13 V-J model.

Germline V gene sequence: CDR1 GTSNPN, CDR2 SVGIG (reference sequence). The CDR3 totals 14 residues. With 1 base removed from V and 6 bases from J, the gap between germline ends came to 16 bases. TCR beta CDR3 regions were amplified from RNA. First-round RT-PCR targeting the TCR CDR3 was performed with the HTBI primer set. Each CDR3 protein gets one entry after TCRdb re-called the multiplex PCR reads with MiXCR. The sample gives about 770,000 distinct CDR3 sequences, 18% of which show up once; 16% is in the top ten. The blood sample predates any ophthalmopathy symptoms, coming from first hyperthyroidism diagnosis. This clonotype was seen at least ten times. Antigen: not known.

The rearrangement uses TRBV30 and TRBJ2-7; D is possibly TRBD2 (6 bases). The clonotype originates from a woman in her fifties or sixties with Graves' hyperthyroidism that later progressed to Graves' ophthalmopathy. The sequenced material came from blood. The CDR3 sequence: CAWSEDTLEGEQYF. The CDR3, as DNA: TGTGCCTGGAGTGAGGACACCTTGGAGGGCGAGCAGTACTTC.